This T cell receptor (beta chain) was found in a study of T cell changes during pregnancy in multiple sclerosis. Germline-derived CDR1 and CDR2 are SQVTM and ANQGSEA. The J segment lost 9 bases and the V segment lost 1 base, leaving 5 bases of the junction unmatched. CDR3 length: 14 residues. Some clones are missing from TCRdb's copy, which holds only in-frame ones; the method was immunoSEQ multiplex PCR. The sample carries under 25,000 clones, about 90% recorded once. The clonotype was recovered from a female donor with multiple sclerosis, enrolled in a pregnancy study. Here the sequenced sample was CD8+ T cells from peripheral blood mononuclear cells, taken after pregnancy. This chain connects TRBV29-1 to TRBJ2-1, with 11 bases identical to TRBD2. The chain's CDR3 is CSVEVSLAGGEQFF. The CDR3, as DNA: TGCAGCGTTGAAGTGTCGCTAGCGGGAGGTGAGCAGTTCTTC.